These T cell receptor beta chains were read from a single sample in a study of T-cell memory formation after mild COVID-19. TCRdb redid the calling of the 5' RACE reads with MiXCR, one entry per CDR3 protein. This table has around 35,000 distinct CDR3 sequences, roughly 7.5% appearing once. What was sequenced was PBMCs or a T cell subset sorted from them (not recorded which). The receptors were gathered from a man between 18 and 29 years old who had mild COVID-19 (a few samples of this study predate the infection). Cell type and time point are not known. CDR3s include the opening cysteine and the closing phenylalanine or tryptophan. For some rows the clone size is stated as once, few or many, or as a class when expanded; others skip it.

>many|TRBV27|TRBJ1-1
CASSFQGTNTEAFF
>many|TRBV29-1|TRBJ2-3
CSVERHPASTDTQYF
>many|TRBV7-2|TRBJ2-1
CASSVVGEQFF
>many|TRBV7-3|TRBJ2-2
CASSPGTNTGELFF
>-|TRBV12-3/TRBV12-4|TRBJ1-1
CASKLSGANTEAFF
>many|TRBV25-1|TRBJ1-1
CASSDRMGQPNTEAFF
>few|TRBV6-2/TRBV6-3|TRBJ2-3
CASSYPSGTVADTQYF
>few|TRBV10-3|TRBJ1-3
CAISSAHSGNTIYF
>few|TRBV6-2/TRBV6-3|TRBJ2-5
CASSYFLGSVGSRETQYF
>many|TRBV5-4|TRBJ2-5
CASSGENQETQYF
>many|TRBV7-9|TRBJ2-7
CASSLSYEQYF
>many|TRBV20-1|TRBJ2-4
CSATIQGRKNIQYF
>many|TRBV7-9|TRBJ2-3
CASSPPTSTDTQYF
>many|TRBV20-1|TRBJ1-5
CSANTGVGQPQHF
>many|TRBV12-3/TRBV12-4|TRBJ2-3
CASSLALTRDKSQYF
>-|TRBV4-1|TRBJ1-2
CASSWGEAGHYGYTF
>few|TRBV5-4|TRBJ2-7
CASSPDRGTVREQYF
>many|TRBV20-1|TRBJ2-1
CSARDRGTGTSGGSQFF
>few|TRBV5-1|TRBJ1-2
CASSLVYRGGYGYTF
>many|TRBV7-6|TRBJ2-2
CASSSDYGELFF
>-|TRBV6-5|TRBJ1-1
CASSYSDGTGNTEAFF
>-|TRBV7-2|TRBJ1-2
CASRVNRQDGYTF